These T cell receptor beta chains were read from a single sample in a study of T cell responses to AZD1222 COVID-19 vaccine. Method: immunoSEQ multiplex PCR; TCRdb's copy keeps in-frame clones and lacks some. This repertoire includes about 140,000 clones. Sequenced: peripheral blood. The receptors derive from an adult in good health. The CDR3 runs from the conserved cysteine through the conserved F or W.

J gene,V gene,CDR3 protein
TRBJ2-1,TRBV30,CAWSVRIGWNNEQFF
TRBJ1-1,TRBV11-1,CASSPYGNTEAFF
TRBJ1-1,TRBV5-1,CASSLPAGRGFGNTEAFF
TRBJ2-5,TRBV2,CASRGGKETQYF
TRBJ1-4,TRBV4-3,CASSQEAGGFYEKLFF
TRBJ2-3,TRBV11-2,CASSLGGQGIAWDTQYF
TRBJ1-3,TRBV6-1,CASSEALGASSGNTIYF
TRBJ1-2,TRBV7-9,CASSLYYGYTF
TRBJ1-2,TRBV28,CASSPPTGALRGYTF
TRBJ1-4,TRBV7-2,CASSFPGEPEKLFF
TRBJ2-7,TRBV18,CASSPGGLNEQYF
TRBJ1-2,TRBV29-1,CSVESGTGHYGYTF
TRBJ2-1,TRBV5-3,CARSLGDVSAPYNEQFF
TRBJ1-2,TRBV18,CASSPGDANYGYTF
TRBJ1-1,TRBV30,CAWSGQLTEAFF
TRBJ2-1,TRBV11-3,CASSPRLAGAYYNEQFF
TRBJ1-2,TRBV2,CASSELNAQSGGYTF
TRBJ1-6,TRBV15,CATSSDNSPLHF
TRBJ1-5,TRBV19,CASSTTYSSYTNQPQHF
TRBJ1-2,TRBV19,CASSTDRGNYGYTF
TRBJ1-6,TRBV7-6,CASSASVQNNSPLHF
TRBJ2-1,TRBV4-3,CASSQSTFYNEQFF
TRBJ1-3,TRBV4-1,CASSQPTGPSGNTIYF
TRBJ2-3,TRBV24-1,CATSDFKTTTDTQYF
TRBJ1-1,TRBV7-9,CASSIFGGMNTEAFF
TRBJ1-1,TRBV5-8,CASSLGLGATEAFF
TRBJ1-2,TRBV2,CASPTGGNYGYTF
TRBJ1-2,TRBV11-3,CASSLGAEGYGYTF
TRBJ2-2,TRBV15,CATSRDARWDTGELFF
TRBJ2-7,TRBV4-2,CASSQDQGTRTDEQYF
TRBJ1-1,TRBV28,CASSPTLGGAEAFF
TRBJ2-5,TRBV7-3,CASSRLGGVQETQYF
TRBJ2-6,TRBV7-9,CASSFSRSGANVLTF
TRBJ2-7,TRBV7-2,CASSLSGGVPYEQYF
TRBJ1-2,TRBV3-1/TRBV3-2,CASSQGGDSLYGYTF
TRBJ2-3,TRBV9,CASSAGIISTDTQYF
TRBJ1-4,TRBV20-1,CSLGEKLFF
TRBJ1-6,TRBV27,CASTPRSGGFSPLHF
TRBJ1-1,TRBV6-1,CASSEAEENTEAFF
TRBJ1-1,TRBV18,CASSPAIQLTEAFF
TRBJ1-4,TRBV6-5,CASKRATNEKLFF
TRBJ1-2,TRBV3-1/TRBV3-2,CASRPRGGNGYTF
TRBJ2-1,TRBV2,CASSERMGSYNEQFF
TRBJ2-6,TRBV6-1,CASSELGTTGANVLTF
TRBJ2-3,TRBV5-1,CASSFGRGRTDTQYF
TRBJ1-6,TRBV6-1,CASSEHSRTNNSPLHF
TRBJ2-1,TRBV7-3,CASSPIRDRGGEQFF
TRBJ2-1,TRBV9,CASSVGTSDRDEQFF
TRBJ1-4,TRBV3-1/TRBV3-2,CASSQSDRSNEKLFF
TRBJ2-5,TRBV9,CASSRGQEETQYF
TRBJ2-7,TRBV10-3,CAISEPGQAAYEQYF
TRBJ2-2,TRBV7-8,CASSFLWQQNTGELFF
TRBJ1-3,TRBV18,CASSPGDRRSSGNTIYF
TRBJ1-1,TRBV5-1,CASSKGESTEAFF